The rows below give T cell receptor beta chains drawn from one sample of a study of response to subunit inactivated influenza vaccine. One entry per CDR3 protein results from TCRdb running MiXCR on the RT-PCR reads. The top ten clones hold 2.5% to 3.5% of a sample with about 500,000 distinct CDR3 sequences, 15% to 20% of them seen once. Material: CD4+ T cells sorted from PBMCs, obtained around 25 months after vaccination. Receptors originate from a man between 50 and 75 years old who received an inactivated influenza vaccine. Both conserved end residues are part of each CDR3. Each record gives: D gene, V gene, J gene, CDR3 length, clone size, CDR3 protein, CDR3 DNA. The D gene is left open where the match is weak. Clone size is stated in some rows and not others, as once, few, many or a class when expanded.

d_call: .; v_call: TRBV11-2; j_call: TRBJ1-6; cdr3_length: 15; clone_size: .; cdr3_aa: CASSLRQGPNSPLHF; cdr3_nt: TGTGCCAGCAGCTTAAGGCAGGGCCCTAATTCACCCCTCCACTTT
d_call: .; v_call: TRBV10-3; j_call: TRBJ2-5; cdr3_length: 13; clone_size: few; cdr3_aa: CAINTGFTETQYF; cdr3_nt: TGTGCCATCAATACAGGGTTTACGGAGACCCAGTACTTC
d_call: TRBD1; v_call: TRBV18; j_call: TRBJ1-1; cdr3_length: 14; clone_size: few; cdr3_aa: CASSRDRGWAEAFF; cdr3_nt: TGTGCCAGCTCCCGGGACAGGGGTTGGGCTGAAGCTTTCTTT
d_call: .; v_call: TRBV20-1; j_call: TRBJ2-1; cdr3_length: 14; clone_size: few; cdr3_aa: CSATTQGSYNEQFF; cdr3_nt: TGCAGTGCTACCACACAGGGCTCCTACAATGAGCAGTTCTTC
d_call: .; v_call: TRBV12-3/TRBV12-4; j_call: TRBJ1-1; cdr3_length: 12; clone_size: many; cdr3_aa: CASSLVTSEAFF; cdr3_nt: TGTGCCAGCAGTTTAGTTACAAGTGAAGCTTTCTTT
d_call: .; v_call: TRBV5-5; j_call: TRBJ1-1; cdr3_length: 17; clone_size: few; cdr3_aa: CASSSGQNVGKNTEAFF; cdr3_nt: TGTGCCAGCAGCTCGGGCCAGAACGTTGGAAAGAACACTGAAGCTTTCTTT
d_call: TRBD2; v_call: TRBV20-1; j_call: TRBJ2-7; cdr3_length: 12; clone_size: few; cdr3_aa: CSATRGGREQYF; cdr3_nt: TGCAGTGCTACCCGGGGGGGCCGCGAGCAGTACTTC
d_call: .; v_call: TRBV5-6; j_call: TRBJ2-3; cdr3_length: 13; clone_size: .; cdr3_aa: CASSLAFSDTQYF; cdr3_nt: TGTGCCAGCAGCTTGGCCTTTTCAGATACGCAGTATTTT
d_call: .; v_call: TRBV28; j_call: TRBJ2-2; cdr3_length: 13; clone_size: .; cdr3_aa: CAGSFRVTGELFF; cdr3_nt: TGTGCCGGCAGTTTTAGAGTAACCGGGGAGCTGTTTTTT
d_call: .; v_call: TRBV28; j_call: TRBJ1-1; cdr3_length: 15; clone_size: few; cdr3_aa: CASSYLREVNTEAFF; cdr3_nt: TGTGCCAGCAGTTACCTCCGCGAGGTGAACACTGAAGCTTTCTTT
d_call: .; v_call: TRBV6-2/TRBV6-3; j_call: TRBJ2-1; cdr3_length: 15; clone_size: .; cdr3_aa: CASSYGQGSYNEQFF; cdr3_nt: TGTGCCAGCAGTTACGGGCAGGGCTCCTACAATGAGCAGTTCTTC
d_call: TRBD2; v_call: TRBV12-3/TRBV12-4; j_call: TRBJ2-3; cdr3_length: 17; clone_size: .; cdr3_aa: CASSGNSGSGSTDTQYF; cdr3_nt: TGTGCCAGCAGCGGAAATAGCGGGAGTGGGAGCACAGATACGCAGTATTTT
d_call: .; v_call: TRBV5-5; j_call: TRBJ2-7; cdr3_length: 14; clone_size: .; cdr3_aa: CASSPRGSFSEQYF; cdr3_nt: TGTGCCAGCAGCCCGAGGGGGTCGTTTTCCGAGCAGTACTTC
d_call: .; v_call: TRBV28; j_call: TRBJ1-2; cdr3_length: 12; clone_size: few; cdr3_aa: CASSLQNYGYTF; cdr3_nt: TGTGCCAGCAGTTTACAGAACTATGGCTACACCTTC
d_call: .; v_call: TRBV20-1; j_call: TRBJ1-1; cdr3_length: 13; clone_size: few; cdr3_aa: CSALWGRVKKAFF; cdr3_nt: TGCAGTGCTCTATGGGGACGAGTGAAGAAAGCTTTCTTT
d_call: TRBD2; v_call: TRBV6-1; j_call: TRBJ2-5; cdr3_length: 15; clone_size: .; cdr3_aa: CASRDGLAGIETQYF; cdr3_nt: TGTGCCAGCAGAGACGGACTAGCGGGAATTGAGACCCAGTACTTC
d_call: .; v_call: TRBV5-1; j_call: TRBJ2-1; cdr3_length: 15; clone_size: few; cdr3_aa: CASSLAGASWNEQFF; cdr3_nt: TGCGCCAGCAGCTTGGCCGGGGCCTCTTGGAATGAGCAGTTCTTC
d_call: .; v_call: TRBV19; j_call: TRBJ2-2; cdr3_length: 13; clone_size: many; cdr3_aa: CASSIGGTGELFF; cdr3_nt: TGTGCCAGTAGTATTGGAGGCACCGGGGAGCTGTTTTTT
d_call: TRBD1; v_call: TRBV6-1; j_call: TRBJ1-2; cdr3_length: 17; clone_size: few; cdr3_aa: CASSSIRGQGLNGGYTF; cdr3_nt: TGTGCCAGCAGCTCCATTCGAGGACAGGGCTTGAATGGGGGCTACACCTTC
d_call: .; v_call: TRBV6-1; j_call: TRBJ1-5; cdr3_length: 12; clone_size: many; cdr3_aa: CASRDAPQPQHF; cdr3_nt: TGTGCCAGCAGGGACGCTCCTCAGCCCCAGCATTTT
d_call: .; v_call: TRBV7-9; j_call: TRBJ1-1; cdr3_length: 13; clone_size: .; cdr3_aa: CASSLLSALEAFF; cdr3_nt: TGTGCCAGCAGCTTACTAAGTGCCCTTGAAGCTTTCTTT
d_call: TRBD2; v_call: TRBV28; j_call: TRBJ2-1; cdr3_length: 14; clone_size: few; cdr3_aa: CASLLAGVDNEQFF; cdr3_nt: TGTGCCAGCCTCCTAGCGGGAGTGGACAATGAGCAGTTCTTC
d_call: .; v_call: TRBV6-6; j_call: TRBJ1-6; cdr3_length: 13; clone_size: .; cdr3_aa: CASSTGRKSPLHF; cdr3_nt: TGTGCCAGCAGTACAGGGAGAAAGTCACCCCTCCACTTT
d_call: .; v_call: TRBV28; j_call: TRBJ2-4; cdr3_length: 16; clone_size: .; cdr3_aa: CASSSPTEAAKNIQYF; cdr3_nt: TGTGCCAGCAGTTCGCCTACAGAGGCGGCCAAAAACATTCAGTACTTC
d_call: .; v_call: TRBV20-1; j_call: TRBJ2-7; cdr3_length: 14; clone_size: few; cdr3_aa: CSASPGSPPYEQYF; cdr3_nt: TGCAGTGCTAGCCCCGGGAGCCCCCCCTACGAGCAGTACTTC
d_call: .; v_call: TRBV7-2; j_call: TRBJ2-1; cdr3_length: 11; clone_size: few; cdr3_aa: CASSFSLEQFF; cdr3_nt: TGTGCCAGCAGCTTTAGCCTGGAGCAGTTCTTC
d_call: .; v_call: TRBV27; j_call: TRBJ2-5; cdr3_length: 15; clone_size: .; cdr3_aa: CASSEEQRYQETQYF; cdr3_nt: TGTGCCAGCAGCGAGGAGCAGCGGTACCAAGAGACCCAGTACTTC
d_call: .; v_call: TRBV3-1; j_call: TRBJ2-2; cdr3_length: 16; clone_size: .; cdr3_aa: CASSRWDAANTGELFF; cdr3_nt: TGTGCCAGCAGCCGATGGGACGCCGCGAACACCGGGGAGCTGTTTTTT
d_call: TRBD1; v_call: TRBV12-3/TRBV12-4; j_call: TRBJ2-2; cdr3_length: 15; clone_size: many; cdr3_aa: CASSGTGGFAGELFF; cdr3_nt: TGTGCCAGCAGTGGGACAGGGGGCTTTGCCGGGGAGCTGTTTTTT
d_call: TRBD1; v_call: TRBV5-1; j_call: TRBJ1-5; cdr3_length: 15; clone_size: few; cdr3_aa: CASSLGTGGVQPQHF; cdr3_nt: TGCGCCAGCAGCTTGGGGACAGGGGGCGTTCAGCCCCAGCATTTT
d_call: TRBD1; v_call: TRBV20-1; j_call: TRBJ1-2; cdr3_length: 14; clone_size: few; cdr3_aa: CSATTDRGNYGYTF; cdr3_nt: TGCAGTGCTACCACGGACAGGGGGAACTATGGCTACACCTTC
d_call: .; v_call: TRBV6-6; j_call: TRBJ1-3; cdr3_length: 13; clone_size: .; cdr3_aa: CASTWGIGNTIYF; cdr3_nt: TGTGCCAGCACGTGGGGGATCGGAAACACCATATATTTT
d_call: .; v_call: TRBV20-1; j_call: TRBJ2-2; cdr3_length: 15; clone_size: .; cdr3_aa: CSAAPLAANTGELFF; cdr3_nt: TGCAGTGCAGCCCCCCTGGCGGCGAACACCGGGGAGCTGTTTTTT
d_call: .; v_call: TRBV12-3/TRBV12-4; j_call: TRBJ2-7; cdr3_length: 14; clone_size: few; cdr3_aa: CASSLGHVAYEQYF; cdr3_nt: TGTGCCAGCAGTTTGGGACACGTCGCCTACGAGCAGTACTTC
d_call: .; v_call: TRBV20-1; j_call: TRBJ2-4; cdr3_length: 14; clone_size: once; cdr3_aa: CSAKRGAIGGIQYF; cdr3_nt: TGCAGTGCTAAGAGAGGGGCGATCGGAGGTATTCAGTACTTC
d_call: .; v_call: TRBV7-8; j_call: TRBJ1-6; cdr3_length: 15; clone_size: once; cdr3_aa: CASSHEVGGGIPLHF; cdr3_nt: TGTGCCAGCAGCCATGAGGTTGGGGGGGGCATCCCCCTCCACTTT
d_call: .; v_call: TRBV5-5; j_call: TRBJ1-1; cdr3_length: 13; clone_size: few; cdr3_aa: CASSPEWQTEAFF; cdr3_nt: TGTGCCAGCAGCCCCGAATGGCAGACTGAAGCTTTCTTT
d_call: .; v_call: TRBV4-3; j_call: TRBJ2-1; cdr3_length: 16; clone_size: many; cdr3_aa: CASSQDQGSTYNEQFF; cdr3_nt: TGCGCCAGCAGCCAAGATCAGGGTTCAACCTACAATGAGCAGTTCTTC
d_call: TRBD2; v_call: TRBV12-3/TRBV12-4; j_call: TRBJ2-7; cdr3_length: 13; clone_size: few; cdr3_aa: CASSFLGGDAVYF; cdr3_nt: TGTGCCAGCAGTTTTCTGGGAGGGGATGCTGTGTACTTC
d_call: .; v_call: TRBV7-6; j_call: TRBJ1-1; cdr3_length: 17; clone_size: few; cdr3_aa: CASSLAPPAGAGTEAFF; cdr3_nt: TGTGCCAGCAGCTTAGCGCCCCCAGCAGGGGCGGGCACTGAAGCTTTCTTT
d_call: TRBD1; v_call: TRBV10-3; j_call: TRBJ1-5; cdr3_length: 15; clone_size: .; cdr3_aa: CAISDSGGGNQPQHF; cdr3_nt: TGTGCCATCAGTGATTCAGGGGGCGGCAATCAGCCCCAGCATTTT
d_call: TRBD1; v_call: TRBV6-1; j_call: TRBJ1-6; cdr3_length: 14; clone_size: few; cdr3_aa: CASTITGEDSPLHF; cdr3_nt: TGTGCCAGCACCATAACAGGGGAAGATTCACCCCTCCACTTT
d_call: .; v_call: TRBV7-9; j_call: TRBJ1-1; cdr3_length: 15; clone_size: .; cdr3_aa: CASSHPLGSNTEAFF; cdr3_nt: TGTGCCAGCAGCCATCCTCTGGGTTCGAACACTGAAGCTTTCTTT
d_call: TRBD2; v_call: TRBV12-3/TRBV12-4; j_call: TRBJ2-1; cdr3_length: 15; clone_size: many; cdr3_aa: CASSFSGRRRNEQFF; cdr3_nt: TGTGCCAGCAGCTTTAGCGGGAGGCGGAGGAATGAGCAGTTCTTC
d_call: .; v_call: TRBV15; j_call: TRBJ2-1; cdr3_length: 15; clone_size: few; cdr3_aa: CATSREQGSGNEQFF; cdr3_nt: TGTGCCACCAGCAGAGAGCAGGGGAGTGGGAATGAGCAGTTCTTC
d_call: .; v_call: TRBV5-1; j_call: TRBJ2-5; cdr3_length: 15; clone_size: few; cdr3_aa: CASSLATRQEETQYF; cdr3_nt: TGCGCCAGCAGCTTGGCCACGAGACAAGAAGAGACCCAGTACTTC
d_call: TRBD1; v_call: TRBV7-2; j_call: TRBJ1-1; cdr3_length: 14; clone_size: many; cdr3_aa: CASSLRQGNTEAFF; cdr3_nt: TGTGCCAGCAGCTTACGACAGGGTAACACTGAAGCTTTCTTT
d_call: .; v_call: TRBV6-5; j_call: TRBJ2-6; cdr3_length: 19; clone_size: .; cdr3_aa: CASSYDGVGGSSGANVLTF; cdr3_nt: TGTGCCAGCAGTTACGACGGGGTAGGCGGTAGCTCTGGGGCCAACGTCCTGACTTTC
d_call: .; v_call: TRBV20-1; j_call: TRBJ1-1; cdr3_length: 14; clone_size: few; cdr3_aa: CSARNLEQGREAFF; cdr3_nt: TGCAGTGCTAGAAATCTAGAACAGGGTAGAGAAGCTTTCTTT
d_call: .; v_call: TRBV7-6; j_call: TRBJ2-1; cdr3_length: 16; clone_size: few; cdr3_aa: CASSLVGGREYNEQFF; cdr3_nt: TGTGCCAGCAGCTTAGTGGGGGGGCGGGAGTACAATGAGCAGTTCTTC
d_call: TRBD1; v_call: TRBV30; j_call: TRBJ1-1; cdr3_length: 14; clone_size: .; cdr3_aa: CAWSGYRGITEAFF; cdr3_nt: TGTGCCTGGAGTGGCTACAGGGGAATCACTGAAGCTTTCTTT
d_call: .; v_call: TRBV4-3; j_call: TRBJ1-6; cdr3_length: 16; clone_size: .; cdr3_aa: CASSRETVLNNSPLHF; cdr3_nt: TGCGCCAGCAGCCGAGAGACAGTATTGAATAATTCACCCCTCCACTTT
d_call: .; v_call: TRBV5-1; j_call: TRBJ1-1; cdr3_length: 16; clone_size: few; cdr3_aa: CASFRDAGSGNTEAFF; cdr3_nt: TGCGCCAGCTTCAGAGATGCAGGGTCGGGGAACACTGAAGCTTTCTTT
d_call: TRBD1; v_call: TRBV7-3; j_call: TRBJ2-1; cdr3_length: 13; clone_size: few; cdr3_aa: CASSLDRANEQFF; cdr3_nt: TGTGCCAGCAGCTTAGACAGGGCAAATGAGCAGTTCTTC
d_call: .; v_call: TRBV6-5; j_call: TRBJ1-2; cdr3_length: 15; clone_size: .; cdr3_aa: CASSWALGGDYGYTF; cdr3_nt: TGTGCCAGCAGTTGGGCCTTGGGGGGGGACTATGGCTACACCTTC
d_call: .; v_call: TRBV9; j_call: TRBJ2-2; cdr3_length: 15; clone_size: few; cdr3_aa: CASSVGLRGAGELFF; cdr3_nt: TGTGCCAGCAGCGTAGGATTGCGGGGTGCCGGGGAGCTGTTTTTT
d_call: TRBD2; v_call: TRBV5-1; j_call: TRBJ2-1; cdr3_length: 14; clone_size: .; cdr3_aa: CASSLPGGVSEQFF; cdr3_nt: TGCGCCAGCAGCTTGCCCGGGGGGGTGAGTGAGCAGTTCTTC
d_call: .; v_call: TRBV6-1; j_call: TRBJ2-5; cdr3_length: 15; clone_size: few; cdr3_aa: CASSINLVGVETQYF; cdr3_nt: TGTGCCAGCAGTATTAACCTTGTGGGGGTCGAGACCCAGTACTTC
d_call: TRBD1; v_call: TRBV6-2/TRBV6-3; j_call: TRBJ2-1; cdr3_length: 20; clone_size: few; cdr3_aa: CASSPVQGGSRMGSYNEQFF; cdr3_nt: TGTGCCAGCAGTCCGGTACAGGGGGGTTCCAGGATGGGCTCCTACAATGAGCAGTTCTTC